One sample yielded the 4 T cell receptor beta chains listed below, sequenced in a study of vaccination and CD4 T cells after COVID-19. An Oncomine TCR Beta short-read assay was used to sequence the DNA from cultured CD4+ T cells. In TCRdb, the PCR reads were re-called with MiXCR into one record per CDR3 protein. The data hold 8,100 or so distinct CDR3 sequences, with approximately 46% observed a single time. Regarding treatment: roughly 11-day PBMC culture with coronavirus spike peptide pools or control peptides (ViraFEST assay). Antigens of these TCRs are unknown. The specimen was CD4+ T cells from blood, cultured in vitro. These receptors came from a human donor who had recovered from COVID-19.

This clonotype was counted only a few times. This chain links TRBV6-1 with TRBJ1-2; D is ambiguous. Germline V gene sequence: CDR1 MNHNS, CDR2 SASEGT. The V end lost 3 bases, the J end lost 3 bases, and 2 bases lay between the germline ends. The CDR3 extends over 11 amino acids. In DNA, the CDR3 is TGTGCCAGCAGTGAGGACTATGGCTACACCTTC. Protein: CASSEDYGYTF.

This clonotype has a single count. The chain recombines TRBV7-2 with TRBJ2-7, with a possible D match to TRBD1 (5 bases). This CDR3 contains 15 residues. V gave up 4 bases and J gave up 0 bases, with 13 bases separating them. Germline CDR1 is SGHTA and CDR2 is FQGNSA. The DNA of the CDR3 is TGTGCCAGCAGCTGGGGCCCTTCGAGCTCCTACGAGCAGTACTTC. It specifies CASSWGPSSSYEQYF. The complete variable domain, with remaining parts taken from reference TRBV7-2 and TRBJ2-7, reads GAGVSQSPSNKVTEKGKDVELRCDPISGHTALYWYRQSLGQGLEFLIYFQGNSAPDKSGLPSDRFSAERTGGSVSTLTIQRTQQEDSAVYLCASSWGPSSSYEQYFGPGTRLTVT.

The V and J genes are TRBV10-3 and TRBJ2-5; D perhaps matches TRBD2 (6 bases). CDR3 length equals 16 residues. Trimming pared 3 bases from V and 1 base from J, leaving 15 bases between. Germline V gene lookup returns CDR1 ENHRY and CDR2 SYGVKD. CDR3 sequence: CAISELGGDLQETQYF. The CDR3 DNA is TGTGCCATCAGTGAATTGGGCGGGGACCTCCAAGAGACCCAGTACTTC.

This clonotype was detected a few times. V gene TRBV24-1 combines with J gene TRBJ2-3; 13 nucleotides agree with TRBD2. V was clipped by 2 bases and J by 5 bases; unmatched bases: 0. The CDR3 extends over 15 amino acids. CDR1 and CDR2 (germline): KGHDR, SFDVKD. CDR3 in amino acids: CATSDWTSGGDTQYF. CDR3 DNA: TGTGCCACCAGTGATTGGACTAGCGGGGGAGATACGCAGTATTTT.